This TCR beta chain was recorded in a study of blood T cell repertoires in COVID-19. Overall study: Samples taken during acute and convalescent COVID-19 were collected in the United States, Italy and Spain. From T cells, B-cell-depleted T cells, or PBMCs came the material, which was cDNA or gDNA.

Per the original data handling: Reference gene primer amplification gave nucleated cell count estimates. Produced via immunoSEQ multiplex PCR; TCRdb's table is partial and in-frame only. D and trimming come from the DNA, and the V and J calls and clone size come from that table. Counted here are 110,000 to 150,000 clones, over 70% occurring once; the ten biggest clones make up around 45%. In germline, CDR1 is SGHTA, CDR2 FQGNSA. The CDR3 has 15 amino acids. V trimming: 5 bases; J trimming: 4 bases; junction bases outside the gene matches: 7. The rearrangement joins TRBV7-2 to TRBJ1-2, with TRBD1 matching over 10 bases. The sample comprised peripheral blood. The TCR comes from a human donor in a cohort sampled during active COVID-19. This chain's CDR3 is CASSPGQGGTYGYTF. The CDR3 DNA is TGTGCCAGCAGCCCCGGACAGGGGGGGACCTATGGCTACACCTTC.